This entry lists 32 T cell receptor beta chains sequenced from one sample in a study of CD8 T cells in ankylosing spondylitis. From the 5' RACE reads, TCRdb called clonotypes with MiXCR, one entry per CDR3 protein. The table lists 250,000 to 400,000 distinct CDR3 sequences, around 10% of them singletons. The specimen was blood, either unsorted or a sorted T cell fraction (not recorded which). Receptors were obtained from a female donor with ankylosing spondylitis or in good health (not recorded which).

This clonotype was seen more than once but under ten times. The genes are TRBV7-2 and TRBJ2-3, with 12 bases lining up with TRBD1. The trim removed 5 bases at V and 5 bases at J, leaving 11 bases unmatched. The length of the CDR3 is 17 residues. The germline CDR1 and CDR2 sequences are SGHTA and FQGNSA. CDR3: CASSPSGTGGSVDTQYF. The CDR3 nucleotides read TGTGCCAGCAGCCCGTCCGGGACAGGGGGCAGTGTAGATACGCAGTATTTT. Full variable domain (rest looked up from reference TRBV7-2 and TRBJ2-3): GAGVSQSPSNKVTEKGKDVELRCDPISGHTALYWYRQSLGQGLEFLIYFQGNSAPDKSGLPSDRFSAERTGGSVSTLTIQRTQQEDSAVYLCASSPSGTGGSVDTQYFGPGTRLTVL.

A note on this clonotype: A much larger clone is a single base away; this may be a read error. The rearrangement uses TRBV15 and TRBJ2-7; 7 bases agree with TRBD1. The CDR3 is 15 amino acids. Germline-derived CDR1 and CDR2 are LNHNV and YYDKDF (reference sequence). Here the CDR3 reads CAISNFKTGVREQYF. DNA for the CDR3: TGTGCCATCAGCAACTTCAAAACAGGGGTACGCGAGCAGTACTTC.

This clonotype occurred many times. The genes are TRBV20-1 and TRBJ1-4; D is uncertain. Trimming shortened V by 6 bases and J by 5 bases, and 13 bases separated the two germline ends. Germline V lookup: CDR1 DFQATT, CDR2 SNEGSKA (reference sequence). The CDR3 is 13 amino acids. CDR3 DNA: TGCAGTGCCAGACCGACGTCCAATGAAAAACTGTTTTTT. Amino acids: CSARPTSNEKLFF.

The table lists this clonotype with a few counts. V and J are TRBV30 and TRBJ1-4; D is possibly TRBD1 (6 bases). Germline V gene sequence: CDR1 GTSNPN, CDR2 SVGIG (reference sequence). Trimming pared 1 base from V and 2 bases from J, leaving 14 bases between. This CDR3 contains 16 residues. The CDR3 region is CAWSDRASVTNEKLFF. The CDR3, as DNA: TGTGCCTGGAGTGACAGGGCGTCGGTGACTAATGAAAAACTGTTTTTT.

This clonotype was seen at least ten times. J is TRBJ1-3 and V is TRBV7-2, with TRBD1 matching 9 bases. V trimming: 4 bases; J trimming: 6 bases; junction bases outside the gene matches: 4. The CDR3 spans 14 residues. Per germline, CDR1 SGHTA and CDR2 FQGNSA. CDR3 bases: TGTGCCAGCAGCTCGGGACAGGGCGAAAACACCATATATTTT. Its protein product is CASSSGQGENTIYF. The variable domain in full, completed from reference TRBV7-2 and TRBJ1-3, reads GAGVSQSPSNKVTEKGKDVELRCDPISGHTALYWYRQSLGQGLEFLIYFQGNSAPDKSGLPSDRFSAERTGGSVSTLTIQRTQQEDSAVYLCASSSGQGENTIYFGEGSWLTVV.

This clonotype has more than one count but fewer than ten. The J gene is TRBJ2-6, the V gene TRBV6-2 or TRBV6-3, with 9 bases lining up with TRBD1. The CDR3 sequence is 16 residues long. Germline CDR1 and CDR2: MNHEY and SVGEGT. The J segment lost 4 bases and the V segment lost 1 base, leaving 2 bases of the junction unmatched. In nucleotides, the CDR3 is TGTGCCAGCAGTTACTACAGGGGGCCAGGGGCCAACGTCCTGACTTTC. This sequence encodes CASSYYRGPGANVLTF.

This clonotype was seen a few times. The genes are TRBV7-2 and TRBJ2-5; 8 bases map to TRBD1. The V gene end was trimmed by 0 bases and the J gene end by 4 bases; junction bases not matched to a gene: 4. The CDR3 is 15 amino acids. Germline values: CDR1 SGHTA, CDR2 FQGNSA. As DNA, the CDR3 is TGTGCCAGCAGCTTAGCGACGGACAGGGTAGAGACCCAGTACTTC. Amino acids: CASSLATDRVETQYF.

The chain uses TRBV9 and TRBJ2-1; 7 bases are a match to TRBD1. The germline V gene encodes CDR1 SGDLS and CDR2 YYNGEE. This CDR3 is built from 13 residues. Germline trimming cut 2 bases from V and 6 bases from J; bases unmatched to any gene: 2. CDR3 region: CASSVAGGNEQFF. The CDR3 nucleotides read TGTGCCAGCAGCGTTGCAGGGGGCAATGAGCAGTTCTTC.

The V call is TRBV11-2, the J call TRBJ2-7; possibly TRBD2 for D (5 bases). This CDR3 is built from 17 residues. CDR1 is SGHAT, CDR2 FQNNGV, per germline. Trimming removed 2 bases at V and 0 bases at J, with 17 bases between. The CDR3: CASSLYSLAQASYEQYF. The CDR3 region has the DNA TGTGCCAGCAGCTTATATTCCCTAGCCCAAGCCTCCTACGAGCAGTACTTC.

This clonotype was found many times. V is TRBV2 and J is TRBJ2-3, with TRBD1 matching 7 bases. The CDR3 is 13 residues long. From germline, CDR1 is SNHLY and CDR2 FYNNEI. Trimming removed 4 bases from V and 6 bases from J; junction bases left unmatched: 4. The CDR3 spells CASSGGGRDTQYF. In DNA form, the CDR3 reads TGTGCCAGCAGTGGAGGGGGCAGGGATACGCAGTATTTT.

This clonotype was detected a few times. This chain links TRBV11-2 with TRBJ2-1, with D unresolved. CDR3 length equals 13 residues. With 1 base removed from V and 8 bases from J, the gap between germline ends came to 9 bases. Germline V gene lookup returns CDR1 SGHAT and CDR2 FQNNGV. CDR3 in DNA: TGTGCCAGCAGCTTAGCGTTTAGGGATGAGCAGTTCTTC. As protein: CASSLAFRDEQFF.

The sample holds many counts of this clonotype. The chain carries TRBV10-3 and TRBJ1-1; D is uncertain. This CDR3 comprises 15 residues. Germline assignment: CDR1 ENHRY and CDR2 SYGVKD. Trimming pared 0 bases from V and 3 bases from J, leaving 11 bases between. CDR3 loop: CAISESDGGYTEAFF. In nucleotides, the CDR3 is TGTGCCATCAGTGAGTCTGACGGTGGTTACACTGAAGCTTTCTTT.

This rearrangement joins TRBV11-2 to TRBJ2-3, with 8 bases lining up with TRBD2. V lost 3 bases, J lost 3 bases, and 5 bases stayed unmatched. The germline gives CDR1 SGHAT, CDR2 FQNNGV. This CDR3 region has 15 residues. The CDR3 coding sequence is TGTGCCAGCAGCTTGAGCGGGAGTAGAACAGATACGCAGTATTTT. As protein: CASSLSGSRTDTQYF.

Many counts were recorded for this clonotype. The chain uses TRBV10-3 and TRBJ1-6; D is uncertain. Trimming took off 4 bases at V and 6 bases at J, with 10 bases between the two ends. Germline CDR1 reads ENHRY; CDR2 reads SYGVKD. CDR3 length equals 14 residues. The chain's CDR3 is CAISGGRSNSPLHF. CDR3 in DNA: TGTGCCATCAGTGGAGGCAGGAGTAATTCACCCCTCCACTTT.

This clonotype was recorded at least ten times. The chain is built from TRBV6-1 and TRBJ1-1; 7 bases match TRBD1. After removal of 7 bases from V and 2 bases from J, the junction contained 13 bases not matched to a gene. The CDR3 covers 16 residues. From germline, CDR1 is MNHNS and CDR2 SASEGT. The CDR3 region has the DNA TGTGCCAGCACCCTTATGTCGACAGGGCTCAACACTGAAGCTTTCTTT. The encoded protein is CASTLMSTGLNTEAFF.

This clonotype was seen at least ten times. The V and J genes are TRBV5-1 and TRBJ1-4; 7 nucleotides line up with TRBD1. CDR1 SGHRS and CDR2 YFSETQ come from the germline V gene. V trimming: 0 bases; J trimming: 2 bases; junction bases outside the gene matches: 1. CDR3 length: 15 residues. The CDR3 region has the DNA TGCGCCAGCAGCTTGGCAGGGGGGACTAATGAAAAACTGTTTTTT. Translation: CASSLAGGTNEKLFF.

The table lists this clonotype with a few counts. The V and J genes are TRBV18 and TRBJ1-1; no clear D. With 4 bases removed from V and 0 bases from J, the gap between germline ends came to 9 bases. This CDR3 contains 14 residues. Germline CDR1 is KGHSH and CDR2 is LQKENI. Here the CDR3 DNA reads TGTGCCAGCTCACTGGACCGCCTGAACACTGAAGCTTTCTTT. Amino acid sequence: CASSLDRLNTEAFF.

This CDR3 is CASSARTSGGAGNEQFF. DNA for the CDR3: TGTGCCAGCAGTGCCCGGACTAGCGGGGGGGCGGGGAATGAGCAGTTCTTC. The chain combines TRBV2 with TRBJ2-1; 15 nucleotides line up with TRBD2. The ends lost 4 bases at V and 7 bases at J; junction bases unmatched: 8. The germline V gene encodes CDR1 SNHLY and CDR2 FYNNEI. The CDR3 has 17 amino acids.

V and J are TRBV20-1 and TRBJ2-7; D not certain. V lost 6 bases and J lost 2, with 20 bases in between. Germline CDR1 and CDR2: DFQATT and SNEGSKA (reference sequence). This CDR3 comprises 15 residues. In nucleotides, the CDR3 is TGCAGTGCCCCTCATCCGGGCTCCCGAGCCTACGAGCAGTACTTC. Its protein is CSAPHPGSRAYEQYF.

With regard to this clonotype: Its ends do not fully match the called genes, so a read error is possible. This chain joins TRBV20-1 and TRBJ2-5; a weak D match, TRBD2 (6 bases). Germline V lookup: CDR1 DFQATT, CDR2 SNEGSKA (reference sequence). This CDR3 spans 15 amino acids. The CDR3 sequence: CSATRPGTPLETRYF. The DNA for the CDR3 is TGCAGTGCTACACGCCCCGGGACTCCTTTGGAGACCCGGTACTTC.

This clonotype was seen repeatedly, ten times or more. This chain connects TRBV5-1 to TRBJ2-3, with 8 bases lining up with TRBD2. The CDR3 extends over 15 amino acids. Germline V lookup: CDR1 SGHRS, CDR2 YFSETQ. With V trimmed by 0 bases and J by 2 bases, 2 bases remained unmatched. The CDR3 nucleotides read TGCGCCAGCAGCTTGGAGCGGGGGCCCACAGATACGCAGTATTTT. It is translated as CASSLERGPTDTQYF.

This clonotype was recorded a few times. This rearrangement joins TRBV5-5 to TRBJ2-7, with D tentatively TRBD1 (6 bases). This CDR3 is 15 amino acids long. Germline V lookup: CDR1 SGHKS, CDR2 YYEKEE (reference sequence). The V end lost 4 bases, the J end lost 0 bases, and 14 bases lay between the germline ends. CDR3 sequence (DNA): TGTGCCAGCAGCCGTCCACAGGGAAGCTCCTACGAGCAGTACTTC. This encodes CASSRPQGSSYEQYF.

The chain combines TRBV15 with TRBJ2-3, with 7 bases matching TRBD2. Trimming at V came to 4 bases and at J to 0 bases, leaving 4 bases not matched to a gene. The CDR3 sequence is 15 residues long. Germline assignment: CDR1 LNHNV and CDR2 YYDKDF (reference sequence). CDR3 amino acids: CATSTRLASTDTQYF. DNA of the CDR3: TGTGCCACCAGCACTCGACTAGCTAGCACAGATACGCAGTATTTT.

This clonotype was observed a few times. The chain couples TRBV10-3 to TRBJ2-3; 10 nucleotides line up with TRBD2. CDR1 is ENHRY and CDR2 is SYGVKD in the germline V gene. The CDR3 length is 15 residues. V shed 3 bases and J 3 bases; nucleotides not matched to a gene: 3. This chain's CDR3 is CAISDLAGVTDTQYF. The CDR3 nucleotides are TGTGCCATCAGTGATCTAGCGGGGGTGACAGATACGCAGTATTTT.

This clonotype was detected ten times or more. CDR3 region: CASSQVPGTGLSPLHF. DNA for the CDR3: TGCGCCAGCAGCCAAGTCCCCGGGACAGGGCTTTCACCCCTCCACTTT. V and J are TRBV4-3 and TRBJ1-6; 9 nucleotides agree with TRBD1. The CDR3 totals 16 residues. Per the germline V gene, CDR1 is LGHNA and CDR2 is YSLEER. V lost 1 base to trimming and J lost 9 bases; unmatched junction nucleotides: 7.

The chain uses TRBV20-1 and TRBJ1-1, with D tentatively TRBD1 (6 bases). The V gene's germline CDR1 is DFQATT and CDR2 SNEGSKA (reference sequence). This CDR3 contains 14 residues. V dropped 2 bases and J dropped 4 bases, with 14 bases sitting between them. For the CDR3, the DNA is TGCAGTGCTAGAACAGGGTCTCGAATCACTGAAGCTTTCTTT. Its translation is CSARTGSRITEAFF.

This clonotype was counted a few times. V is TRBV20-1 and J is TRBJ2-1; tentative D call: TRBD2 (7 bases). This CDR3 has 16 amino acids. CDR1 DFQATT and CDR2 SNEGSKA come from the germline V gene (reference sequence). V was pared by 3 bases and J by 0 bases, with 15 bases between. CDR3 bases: TGCAGTGCTAGCGGGGGGCAACCCTCCTCCTACAATGAGCAGTTCTTC. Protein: CSASGGQPSSYNEQFF.

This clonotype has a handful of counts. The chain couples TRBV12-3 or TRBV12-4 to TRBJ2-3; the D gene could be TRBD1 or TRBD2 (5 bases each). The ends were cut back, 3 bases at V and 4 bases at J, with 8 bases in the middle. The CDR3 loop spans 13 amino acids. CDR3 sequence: CASSLGRPDTQYF. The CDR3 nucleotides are TGTGCCAGCAGTTTGGGACGGCCAGATACGCAGTATTTT.

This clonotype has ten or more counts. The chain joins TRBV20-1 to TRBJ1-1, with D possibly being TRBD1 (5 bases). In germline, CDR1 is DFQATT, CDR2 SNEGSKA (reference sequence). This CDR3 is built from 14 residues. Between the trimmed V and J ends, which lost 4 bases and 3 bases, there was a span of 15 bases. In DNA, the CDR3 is TGCAGTGCTACGGGGGAGATCTCGGACACTGAAGCTTTCTTT. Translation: CSATGEISDTEAFF.

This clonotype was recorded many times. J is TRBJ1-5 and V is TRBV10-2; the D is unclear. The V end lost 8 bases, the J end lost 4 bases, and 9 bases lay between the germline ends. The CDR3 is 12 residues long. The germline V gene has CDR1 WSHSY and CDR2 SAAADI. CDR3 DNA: TGCGCCAGCTGCGACACTAATCAGCCCCAGCATTTT. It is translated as CASCDTNQPQHF.

The DNA for the CDR3 is TGCAGTGCCTCAGCCGGGACAGGGGTAGGTGGCAATCAGCCCCAGCATTTT. Protein sequence: CSASAGTGVGGNQPQHF. The chain is built from TRBV20-1 and TRBJ1-5; 10 bases match TRBD1. Unmatched junction bases numbered 13, after V lost 6 bases and J lost 2 bases. This CDR3 comprises 17 residues. Germline V gives CDR1 DFQATT, CDR2 SNEGSKA (reference sequence).

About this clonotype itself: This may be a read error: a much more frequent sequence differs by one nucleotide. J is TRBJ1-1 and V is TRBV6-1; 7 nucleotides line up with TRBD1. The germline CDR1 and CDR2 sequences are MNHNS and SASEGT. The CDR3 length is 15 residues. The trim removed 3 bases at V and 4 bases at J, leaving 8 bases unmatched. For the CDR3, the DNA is TGTGCCAGCAGTGACATAACAGGGGAGACCACTGAAGCTTTCTTT. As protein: CASSDITGETTEAFF.